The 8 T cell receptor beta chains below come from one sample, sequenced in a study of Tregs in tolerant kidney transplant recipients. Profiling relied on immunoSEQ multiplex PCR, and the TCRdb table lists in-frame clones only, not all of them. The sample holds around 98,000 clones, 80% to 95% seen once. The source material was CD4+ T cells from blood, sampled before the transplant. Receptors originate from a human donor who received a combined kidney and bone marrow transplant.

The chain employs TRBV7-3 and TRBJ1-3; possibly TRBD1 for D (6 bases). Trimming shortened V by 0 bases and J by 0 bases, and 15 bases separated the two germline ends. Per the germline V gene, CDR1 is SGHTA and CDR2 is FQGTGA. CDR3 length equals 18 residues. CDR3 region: CASSLTAGAGPSGNTIYF. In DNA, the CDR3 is TGTGCCAGCAGCTTAACGGCGGGGGCAGGGCCCTCTGGAAACACCATATATTTT.

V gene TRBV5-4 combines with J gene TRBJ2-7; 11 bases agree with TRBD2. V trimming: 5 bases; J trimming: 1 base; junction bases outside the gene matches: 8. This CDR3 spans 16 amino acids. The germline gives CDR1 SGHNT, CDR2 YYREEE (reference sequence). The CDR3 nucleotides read TGTGCCAGCAGTTCCATATCTAGCGGGGGGTCCTACGAGCAGTACTTC. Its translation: CASSSISSGGSYEQYF.

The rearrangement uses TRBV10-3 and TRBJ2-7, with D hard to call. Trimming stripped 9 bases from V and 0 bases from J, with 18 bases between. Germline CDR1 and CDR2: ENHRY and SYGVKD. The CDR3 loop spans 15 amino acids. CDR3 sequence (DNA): TGTGCCATTTCTGAGCCTCAAAGAAACTCCTACGAGCAGTACTTC. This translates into CAISEPQRNSYEQYF.

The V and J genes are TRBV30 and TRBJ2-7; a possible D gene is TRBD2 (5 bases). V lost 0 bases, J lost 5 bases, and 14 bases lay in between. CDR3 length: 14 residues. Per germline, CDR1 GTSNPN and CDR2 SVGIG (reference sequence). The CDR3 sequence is CAWSVDFFWNEQYF. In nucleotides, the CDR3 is TGTGCCTGGAGTGTGGACTTCTTCTGGAACGAGCAGTACTTC.

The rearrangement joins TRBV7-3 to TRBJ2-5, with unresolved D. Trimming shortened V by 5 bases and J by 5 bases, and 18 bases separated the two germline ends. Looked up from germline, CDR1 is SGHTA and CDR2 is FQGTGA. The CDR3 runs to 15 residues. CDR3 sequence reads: CASSPSGLAAETQYF. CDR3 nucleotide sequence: TGTGCCAGCAGCCCCAGTGGGCTTGCAGCCGAGACCCAGTACTTC.

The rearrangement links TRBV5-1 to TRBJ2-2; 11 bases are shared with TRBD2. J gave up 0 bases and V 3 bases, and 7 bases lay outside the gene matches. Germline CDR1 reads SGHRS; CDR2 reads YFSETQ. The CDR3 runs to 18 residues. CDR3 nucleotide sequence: TGCGCCAGCAGCTCGCCGGGACTAGCGGAGCCGAACACCGGGGAGCTGTTTTTT. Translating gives CASSSPGLAEPNTGELFF. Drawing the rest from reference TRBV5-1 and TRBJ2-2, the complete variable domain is KAGVTQTPRYLIKTRGQQVTLSCSPISGHRSVSWYQQTPGQGLQFLFEYFSETQRNKGNFPGRFSGRQFSNSRSEMNVSTLELGDSALYLCASSSPGLAEPNTGELFFGEGSRLTVL.

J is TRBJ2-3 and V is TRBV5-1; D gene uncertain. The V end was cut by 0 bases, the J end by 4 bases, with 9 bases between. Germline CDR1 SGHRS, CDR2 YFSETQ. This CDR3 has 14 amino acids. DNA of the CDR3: TGCGCCAGCAGCTTGGGGCTAGATCCAGATACGCAGTATTTT. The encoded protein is CASSLGLDPDTQYF.

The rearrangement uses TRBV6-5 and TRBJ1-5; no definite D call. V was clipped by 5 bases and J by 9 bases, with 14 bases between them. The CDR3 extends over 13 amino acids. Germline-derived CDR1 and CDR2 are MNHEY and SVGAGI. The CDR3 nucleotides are TGTGCCAGCAGTCAAGTACCTGAGAGGCCCCAGCATTTT. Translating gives CASSQVPERPQHF.